Shown below are 7 T cell receptor beta chains from a single sample sequenced in a study of shared clonotypes between healthy human individuals. Using immunoSEQ multiplex PCR, the repertoire was profiled, and TCRdb retains in-frame clones only, with some absent. The sample lists roughly 2.5 million clones, over 85% occurring once. What was sequenced was naive CD4+ T cells sorted from blood. Subset given: CD45RA+ positively selected. The receptors here all came from a man younger than 35 in good health.

The gene calls are TRBV10-3 and TRBJ2-1, with a possible D match to TRBD2 (6 bases). The V gene lost 0 bases and the J gene lost 8 bases, with 17 bases spanning the gap. The CDR3 is 16 residues long. The V gene's germline CDR1 is ENHRY and CDR2 SYGVKD. The CDR3 nucleotides read TGTGCCATCAGTGAGTCGAGGAGGGGAGAGAGTGATGAGCAGTTCTTC. Protein product: CAISESRRGESDEQFF.

The CDR3 nucleotides read TGTGCCACCACGTTCAGCCCACCAAATACGCAGTATTTT. Amino acid sequence: CATTFSPPNTQYF. The chain has TRBV19 and TRBJ2-3; D call uncertain. The CDR3 has 13 amino acids. Germline V gives CDR1 LNHDA, CDR2 SQIVND (reference sequence). V lost 10 bases and J 7 bases, leaving 18 bases between the germline ends.

The chain joins TRBV10-2 to TRBJ1-1, with D perhaps TRBD1 (5 bases). The V end lost 2 bases, the J end lost 5 bases, and 12 bases lay between the germline ends. There are 14 residues in the CDR3. Germline-derived CDR1 and CDR2 are WSHSY and SAAADI. CDR3 nucleotides: TGCGCCAGCAGTGAGATCCAGGGAAATACTGAAGCTTTCTTT. It encodes CASSEIQGNTEAFF.

The V call is TRBV6-5, the J call TRBJ2-7; 8 bases are a match to TRBD1. The CDR3 is 15 residues long. With V trimmed by 6 bases and J by 1 base, 8 bases remained unmatched. The germline CDR1 and CDR2 sequences are MNHEY and SVGAGI. CDR3 residues: CASSNRGFRSYEQYF. The CDR3 DNA reads as TGTGCCAGCAGCAACAGGGGGTTTCGATCCTACGAGCAGTACTTC.

CDR3 coding DNA: TGCGCCAGCAGCCTAGAGGGCCCATTCTACGAGCAGTACTTC. Residues: CASSLEGPFYEQYF. The chain combines TRBV4-3 with TRBJ2-7; D is possibly TRBD2 (5 bases). The CDR3 totals 14 residues. In germline, CDR1 is LGHNA, CDR2 YSLEER. Trimming took 4 bases from V and 3 from J, leaving 13 bases between them.

As DNA, the CDR3 is TGTGCCAGCAGCTTTGGCGGGGGACGGCGATATGAGCAGTTCTTC. Protein sequence: CASSFGGGRRYEQFF. This chain connects TRBV7-9 to TRBJ2-1; 7 bases line up with TRBD2. Germline loops: CDR1 SEHNR, CDR2 FQNEAQ (reference sequence). With 3 bases clipped from V and 8 bases from J, the junction kept 10 bases outside the gene matches. The CDR3 totals 15 residues.

The CDR3 spells CASSHTPGNEQFF. The CDR3 DNA sequence: TGTGCCAGCAGCCATACCCCGGGCAATGAGCAGTTCTTC. This sequence joins TRBV6-5 and TRBJ2-1; D call uncertain. Germline V lookup: CDR1 MNHEY, CDR2 SVGAGI. The CDR3 covers 13 residues. The ends were cut back, 6 bases at V and 6 bases at J, with 12 bases in the middle.